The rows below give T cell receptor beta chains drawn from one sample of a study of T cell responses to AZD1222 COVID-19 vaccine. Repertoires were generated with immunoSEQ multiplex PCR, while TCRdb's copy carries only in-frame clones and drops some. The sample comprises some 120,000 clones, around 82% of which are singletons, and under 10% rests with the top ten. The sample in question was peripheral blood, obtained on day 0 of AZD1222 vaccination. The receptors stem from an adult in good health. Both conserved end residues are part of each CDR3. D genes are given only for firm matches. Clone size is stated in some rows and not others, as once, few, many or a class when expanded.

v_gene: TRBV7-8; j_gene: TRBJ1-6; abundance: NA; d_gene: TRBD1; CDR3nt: TGTGCCAGCAGCGGACAGGGGGCTCGAAATTCACCCCTCCACTTT; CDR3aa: CASSGQGARNSPLHF
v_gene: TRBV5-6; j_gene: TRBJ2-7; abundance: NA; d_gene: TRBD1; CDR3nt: TGTGCCAGCAGCAGGCAGGGGGCCTACGAGCAGTACTTC; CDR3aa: CASSRQGAYEQYF
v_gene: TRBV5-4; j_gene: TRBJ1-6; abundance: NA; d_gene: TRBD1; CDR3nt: TGTGCCAGCAGCCCGGCGGGACAGGGGATTTCACCCCTCCACTTT; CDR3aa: CASSPAGQGISPLHF
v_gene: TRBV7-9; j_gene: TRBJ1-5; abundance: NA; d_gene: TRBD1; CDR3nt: TGTGCCAGCAGCTGGACAGGGATTGGACAGCCCCAGCATTTT; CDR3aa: CASSWTGIGQPQHF
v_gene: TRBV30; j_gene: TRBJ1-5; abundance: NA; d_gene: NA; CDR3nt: TGTGCCTGGAGTGTACGGGGCAGAAGTAGCAATCAGCCCCAGCATTTT; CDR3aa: CAWSVRGRSSNQPQHF
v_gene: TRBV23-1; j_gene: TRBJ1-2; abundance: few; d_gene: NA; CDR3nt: TGCGCCAGCAGTCGATGGGACGTCAATGGCTACACCTTC; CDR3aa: CASSRWDVNGYTF
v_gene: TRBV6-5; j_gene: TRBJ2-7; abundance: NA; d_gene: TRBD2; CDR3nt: TGTGCCGTGGCCGGTAGTATAGCGGGAACTTACGAGCAGTACTTC; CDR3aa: CAVAGSIAGTYEQYF
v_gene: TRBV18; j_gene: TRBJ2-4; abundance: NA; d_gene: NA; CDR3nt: TGTGCCAGCTCACCGTACCCGGACCCTTTGGCCAAAAACATTCAGTACTTC; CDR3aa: CASSPYPDPLAKNIQYF
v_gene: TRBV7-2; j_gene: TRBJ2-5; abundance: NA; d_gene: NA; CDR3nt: TGTGCCAGCAGCCGCCAAGAGACCCAGTACTTC; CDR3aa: CASSRQETQYF
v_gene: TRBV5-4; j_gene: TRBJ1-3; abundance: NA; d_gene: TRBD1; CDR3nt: TGTGCCAGCCTTAGACAGGGCTCTGGAAACACCATATATTTT; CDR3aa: CASLRQGSGNTIYF
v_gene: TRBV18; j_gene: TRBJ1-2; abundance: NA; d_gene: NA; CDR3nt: TGTGCCAGCTCACCTGGGCAGAAGGACTATGGCTACACCTTC; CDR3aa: CASSPGQKDYGYTF
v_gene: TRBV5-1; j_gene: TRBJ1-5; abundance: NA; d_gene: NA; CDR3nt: TGCGCCAGCAGGGGGCAGGAGAATCAGCCCCAGCATTTT; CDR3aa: CASRGQENQPQHF
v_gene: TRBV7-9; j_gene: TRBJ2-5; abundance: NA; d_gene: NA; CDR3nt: TGTGCCACCTCGCAGACTAGTTCAGAGACCCAGTACTTC; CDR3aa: CATSQTSSETQYF
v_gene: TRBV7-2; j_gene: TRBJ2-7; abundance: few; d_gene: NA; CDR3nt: TGTGCCAGCAGCTTAGAGTTTGCAGGGAACGAGCAGTACTTC; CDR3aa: CASSLEFAGNEQYF
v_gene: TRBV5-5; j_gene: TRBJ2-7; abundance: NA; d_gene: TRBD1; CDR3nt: TGTGCCAGCAGCTACCTTCCGGGACAGGTCTACGAGCAGTACTTC; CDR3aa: CASSYLPGQVYEQYF
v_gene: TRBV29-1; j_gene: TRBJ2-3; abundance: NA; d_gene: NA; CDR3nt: TGCAGCGTTGAAGAGGGGGCCGGAGATACGCAGTATTTT; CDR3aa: CSVEEGAGDTQYF
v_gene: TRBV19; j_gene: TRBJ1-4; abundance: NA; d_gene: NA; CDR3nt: TGTGCCAGTAGTGCCAACGCAGGGTTTAATGAAAAACTGTTTTTT; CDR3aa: CASSANAGFNEKLFF
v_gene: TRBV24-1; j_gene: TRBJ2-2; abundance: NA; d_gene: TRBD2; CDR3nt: TGTGCCACCAAGGGACTACGAGATAACACCGGGGAGCTGTTTTTT; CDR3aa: CATKGLRDNTGELFF
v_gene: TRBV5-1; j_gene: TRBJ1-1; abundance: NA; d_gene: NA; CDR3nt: TGCGCCAGCAGTTTCACTGGGCGCACTGAAGCTTTCTTT; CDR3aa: CASSFTGRTEAFF
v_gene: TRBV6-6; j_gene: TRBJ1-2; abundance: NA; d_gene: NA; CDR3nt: TGTGCCAGCAGTTACTCGAGGGGGTTTGGCTACACCTTC; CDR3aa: CASSYSRGFGYTF
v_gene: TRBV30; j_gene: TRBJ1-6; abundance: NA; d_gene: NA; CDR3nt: TGTGCCTGGAGTGTCCCGGACTCACCCCTCCACTTT; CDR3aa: CAWSVPDSPLHF
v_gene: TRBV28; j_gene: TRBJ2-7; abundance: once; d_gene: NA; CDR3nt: TGTGCCAGCAGTCCGGACAGTTTCGCCTACGAGCAGTACTTC; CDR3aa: CASSPDSFAYEQYF
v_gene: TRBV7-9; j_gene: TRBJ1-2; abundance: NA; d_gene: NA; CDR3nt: TGTGCCAGCAGCTTAGCGGAGACAGGATATGGCTACACCTTC; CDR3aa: CASSLAETGYGYTF
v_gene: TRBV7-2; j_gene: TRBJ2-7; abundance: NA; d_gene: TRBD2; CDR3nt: TGTGCCAGCAGCTTCTCCGGGGGGGACGAGCAGTACTTC; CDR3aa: CASSFSGGDEQYF
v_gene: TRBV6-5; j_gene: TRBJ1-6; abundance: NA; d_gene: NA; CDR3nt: TGTGCCAGCGCCGGCCGGCTCTATAATTCACCCCTCCACTTT; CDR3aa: CASAGRLYNSPLHF
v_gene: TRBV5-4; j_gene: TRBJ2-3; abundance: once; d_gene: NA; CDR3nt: TGTGCCAGCAGCTTAGGTTGGGGGGAAAGCACAGATACGCAGTATTTT; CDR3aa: CASSLGWGESTDTQYF
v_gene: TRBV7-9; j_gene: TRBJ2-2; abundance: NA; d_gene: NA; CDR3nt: TGTGCCAGCACCCCCGGGTATGACAGGAGAAACACCGGGGAGCTGTTTTTT; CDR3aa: CASTPGYDRRNTGELFF
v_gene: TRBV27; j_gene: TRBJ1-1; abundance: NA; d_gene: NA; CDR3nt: TGTGCCAGCAGTGCCAGGCGCCCCTTGAACACTGAAGCTTTCTTT; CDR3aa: CASSARRPLNTEAFF
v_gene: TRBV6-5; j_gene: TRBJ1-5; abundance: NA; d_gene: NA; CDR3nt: TGTGCCAGCAGTATTGGAGGGCAGCCCAATCAGCCCCAGCATTTT; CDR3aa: CASSIGGQPNQPQHF
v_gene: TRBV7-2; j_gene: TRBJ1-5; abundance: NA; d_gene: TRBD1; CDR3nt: TGTGCCAGCAGCCGTGCCGGGACAGGGGGCAGTCAGCCCCAGCATTTT; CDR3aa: CASSRAGTGGSQPQHF
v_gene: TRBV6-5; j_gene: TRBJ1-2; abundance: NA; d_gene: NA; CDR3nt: TGTGCCAGCAGTTACTCCCGAGGGTATGGTAACTATGGCTACACCTTC; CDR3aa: CASSYSRGYGNYGYTF
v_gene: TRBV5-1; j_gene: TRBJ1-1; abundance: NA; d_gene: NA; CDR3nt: TGCGCCAGCAGCTTGGCCCCCAATCGGGGCACTGAAGCTTTCTTT; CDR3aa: CASSLAPNRGTEAFF
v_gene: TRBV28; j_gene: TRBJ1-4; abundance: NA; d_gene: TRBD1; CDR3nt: TGTGCCAGCAGTTTACGGCAGGGGACAGGGGAAAAACTGTTTTTT; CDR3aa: CASSLRQGTGEKLFF
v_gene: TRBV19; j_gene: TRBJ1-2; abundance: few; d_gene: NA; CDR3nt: TGTGCCAGTAGTGGGATAGGTGGCTACACCTTC; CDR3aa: CASSGIGGYTF
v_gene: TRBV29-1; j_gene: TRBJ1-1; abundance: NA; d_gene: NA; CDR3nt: TGCAGCGTGAGTTGGTACACTGAAGCTTTCTTT; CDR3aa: CSVSWYTEAFF
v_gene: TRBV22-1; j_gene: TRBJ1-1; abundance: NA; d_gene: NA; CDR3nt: TGTCCTGGGAGCGCACGGGGAGGGGGGCCCCCCTTGATGAACACTGAAGCTTTCTTT; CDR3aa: CPGSARGGGPPLMNTEAFF
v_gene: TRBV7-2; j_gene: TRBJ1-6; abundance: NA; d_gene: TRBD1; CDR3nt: TGTGCCAGCAGCTCCCGACAGGGCGTTAATTCACCCCTCCACTTT; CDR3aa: CASSSRQGVNSPLHF
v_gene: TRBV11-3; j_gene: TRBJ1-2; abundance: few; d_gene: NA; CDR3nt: TGTGCCAGAACCCCCGGCACGTTTAGGGGCTACACCTTC; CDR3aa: CARTPGTFRGYTF
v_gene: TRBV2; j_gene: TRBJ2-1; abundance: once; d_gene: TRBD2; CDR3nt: TGTGCCAGCAAGGGGCTAGCGGGGGTGGCTGAGCAGTTCTTC; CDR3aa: CASKGLAGVAEQFF
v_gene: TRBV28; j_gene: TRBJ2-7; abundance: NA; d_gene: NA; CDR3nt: TGTGTCAGCCGTAGGTCCTACGAGCAGTACTTC; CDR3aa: CVSRRSYEQYF
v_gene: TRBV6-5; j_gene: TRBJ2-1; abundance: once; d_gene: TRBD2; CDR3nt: TGTGCCAGCAGTCGTAGCGGGGGGGCCTACAATGAGCAGTTCTTC; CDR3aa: CASSRSGGAYNEQFF
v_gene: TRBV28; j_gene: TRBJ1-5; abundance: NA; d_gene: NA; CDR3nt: TGTGCCAGCAGTGGGCCAGGGGATGGCAATCAGCCCCAGCATTTT; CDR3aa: CASSGPGDGNQPQHF
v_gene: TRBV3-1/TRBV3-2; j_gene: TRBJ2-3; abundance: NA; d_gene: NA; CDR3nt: TGTGCCAGCAGCCAGTCCACTAGCACAGATACGCAGTATTTT; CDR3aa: CASSQSTSTDTQYF
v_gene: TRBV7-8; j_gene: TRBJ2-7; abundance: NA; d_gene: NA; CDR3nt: TGTGCCAGCAGCGTTTACAGGGGAGGTTACGAGCAGTACTTC; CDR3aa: CASSVYRGGYEQYF
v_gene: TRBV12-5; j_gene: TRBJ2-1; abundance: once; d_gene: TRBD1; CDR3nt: TGTGCTAGTGGCCTCACAGGGGGCAGCTCCTACAATGAGCAGTTCTTC; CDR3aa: CASGLTGGSSYNEQFF
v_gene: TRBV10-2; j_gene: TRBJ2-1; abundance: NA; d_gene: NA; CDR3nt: TGCGCCAGCAGTGATACGGGGCCCTACAATGAGCAGTTCTTC; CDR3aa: CASSDTGPYNEQFF
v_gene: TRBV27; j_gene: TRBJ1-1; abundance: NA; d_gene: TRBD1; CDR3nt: TGTGCCAGCAGCCCCCCCGGGACAGTTGAAGCTTTCTTT; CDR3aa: CASSPPGTVEAFF
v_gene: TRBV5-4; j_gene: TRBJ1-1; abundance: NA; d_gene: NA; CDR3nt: TGTGCCAGCAGCTTTACTGGGGTTAACACTGAAGCTTTCTTT; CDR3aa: CASSFTGVNTEAFF
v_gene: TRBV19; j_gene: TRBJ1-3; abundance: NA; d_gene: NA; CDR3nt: TGTGCCAGTAGTATCGGCGGGGAAGGAAACACCATATATTTT; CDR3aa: CASSIGGEGNTIYF
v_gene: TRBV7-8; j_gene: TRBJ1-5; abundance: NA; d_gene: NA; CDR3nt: TGTGCCAGCAGCTTAGCTTTCCAGGGCGGCCAGCCCCAGCATTTT; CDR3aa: CASSLAFQGGQPQHF
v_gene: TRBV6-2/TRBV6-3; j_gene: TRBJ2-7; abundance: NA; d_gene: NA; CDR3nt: TGTGCCAGCAGTTACCATCAAGGGGCCTACGAGCAGTACTTC; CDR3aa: CASSYHQGAYEQYF
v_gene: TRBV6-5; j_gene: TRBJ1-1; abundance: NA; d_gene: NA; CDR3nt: TGTGCCAGCACTCTCGGGGGTTTCAACACTGAAGCTTTCTTT; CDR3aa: CASTLGGFNTEAFF
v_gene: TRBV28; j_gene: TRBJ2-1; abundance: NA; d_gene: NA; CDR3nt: TGTGCCACCATTACTGTAGACCTCAGTGAGCAGTTCTTC; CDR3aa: CATITVDLSEQFF
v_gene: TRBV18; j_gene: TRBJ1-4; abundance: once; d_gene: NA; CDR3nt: TGTGCCAGCTCCCGATGGACAGCAACTAATGAAAAACTGTTTTTT; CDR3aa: CASSRWTATNEKLFF
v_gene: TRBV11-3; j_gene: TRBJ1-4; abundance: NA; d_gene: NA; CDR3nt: TGTGCCAGCAGCCCCACAGGGTCGGGGGAAAAACTGTTTTTT; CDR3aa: CASSPTGSGEKLFF
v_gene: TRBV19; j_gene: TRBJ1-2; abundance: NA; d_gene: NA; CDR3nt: TGTGCCAGTAGTATGGGGACCTTCTATGGCTACACCTTC; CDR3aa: CASSMGTFYGYTF
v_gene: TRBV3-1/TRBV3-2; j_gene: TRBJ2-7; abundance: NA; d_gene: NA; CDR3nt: TGTGCCAGCAGCTCCCAATCCCACCCAGGCCTAGGCGAGCAGTACTTC; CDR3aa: CASSSQSHPGLGEQYF
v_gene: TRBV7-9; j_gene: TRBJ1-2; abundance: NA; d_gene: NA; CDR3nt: TGTGCCAGCAGCTTAGTGGACGGCTACACCTTC; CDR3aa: CASSLVDGYTF
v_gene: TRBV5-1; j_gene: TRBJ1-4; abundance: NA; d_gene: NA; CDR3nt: TGCGCCAGCAGCTTAGAGGGGGGCCATGAAAAACTGTTTTTT; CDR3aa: CASSLEGGHEKLFF